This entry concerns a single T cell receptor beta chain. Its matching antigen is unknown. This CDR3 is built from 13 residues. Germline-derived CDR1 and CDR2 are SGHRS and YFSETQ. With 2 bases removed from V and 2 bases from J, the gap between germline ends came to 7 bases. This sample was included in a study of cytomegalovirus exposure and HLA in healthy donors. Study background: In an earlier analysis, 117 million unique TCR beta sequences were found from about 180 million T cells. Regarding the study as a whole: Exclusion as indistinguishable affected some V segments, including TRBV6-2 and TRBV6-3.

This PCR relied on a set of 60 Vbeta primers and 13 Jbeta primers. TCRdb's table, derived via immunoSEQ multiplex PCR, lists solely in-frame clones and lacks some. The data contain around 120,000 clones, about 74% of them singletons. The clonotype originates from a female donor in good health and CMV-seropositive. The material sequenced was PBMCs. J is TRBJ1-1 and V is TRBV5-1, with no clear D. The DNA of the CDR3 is TGCGCCAGCAGCTTCAGCGAAAACACTGAAGCTTTCTTT. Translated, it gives CASSFSENTEAFF.